Sequencing of this TCR beta chain was carried out in a study of shared clonotypes between healthy human individuals. The study, taken as a whole, reports: Among the subsets, naive ones generally showed larger estimated richness than memory ones. Of the naive CD4 clonotypes, around 4.9% were shared across a handful of donors.

As regards this clone: What it binds is not known.

V lost 5 bases and J lost 0; bases outside the gene matches: 8. The CDR3 length is 18 residues. CDR1 SGHAT and CDR2 FQNNGV come from the germline V gene. The assay was immunoSEQ multiplex PCR, and TCRdb's table has in-frame clones only and misses some. In the table there are roughly 640,000 clones, approximately 97% of which are singletons. The clonotype was recovered from a woman between 25 and 40 years old in good health. The chain joins TRBV11-2 to TRBJ2-3; TRBD2 matches at 13 bases. The sample taken for sequencing was naive CD4+ T cells sorted from blood. The subset is: CD45RA+ positively selected. The CDR3 region has the DNA TGTGCCAGCAGCCCTCGGACTAGCGGGGGTACTAGCACAGATACGCAGTATTTT. The encoded protein is CASSPRTSGGTSTDTQYF.